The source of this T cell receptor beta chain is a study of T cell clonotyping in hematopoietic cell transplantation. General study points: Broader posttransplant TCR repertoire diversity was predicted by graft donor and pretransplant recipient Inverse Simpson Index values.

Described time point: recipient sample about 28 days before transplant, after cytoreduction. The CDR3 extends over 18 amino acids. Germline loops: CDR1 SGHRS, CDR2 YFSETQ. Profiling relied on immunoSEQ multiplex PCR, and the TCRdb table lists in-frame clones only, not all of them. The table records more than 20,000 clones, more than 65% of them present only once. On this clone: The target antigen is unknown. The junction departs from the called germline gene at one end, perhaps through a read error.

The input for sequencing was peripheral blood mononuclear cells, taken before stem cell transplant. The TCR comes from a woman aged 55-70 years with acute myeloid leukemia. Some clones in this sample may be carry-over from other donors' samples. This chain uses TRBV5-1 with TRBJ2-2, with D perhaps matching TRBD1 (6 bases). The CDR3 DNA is TGCGCCAGCACCTTGGTCCACCTTCAGGGGATTGGGTCCGGGGAGCTGTTTTTT. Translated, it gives CASTLVHLQGIGSGELFF.